The present TCR beta chain was sequenced within a study of T cells in Graves' hyperthyroidism and ophthalmopathy. TCR beta CDR3 regions were amplified from RNA. During a first-round RT-PCR of the TCR CDR3, the HTBI primer set was used. TCRdb independently ran MiXCR on the multiplex PCR reads; one entry per CDR3 protein. The data hold about 500,000 distinct CDR3 sequences, with 16% observed a single time. Study results and caveats: Clonotypes that were expanded in thyroid above 0.001 mostly appeared in blood too.

Germline V lookup: CDR1 LNHNV, CDR2 YYDKDF (reference sequence). The CDR3 has 12 residues. V was pared by 6 bases and J by 3 bases, with 6 bases between. At least ten counts were recorded for this clonotype. Its antigen is not identified. Criteria for exclusion of patients were uncontrolled infection, other autoimmune disease, pregnancy or lactation. The chain carries TRBV15 and TRBJ1-3; D is unresolved. The sequence was obtained from a woman aged 30 to 39 with Graves' ophthalmopathy. The sample consisted of blood. CDR3 amino acids: CATRMGGNTIYF. The CDR3 nucleotides read TGTGCCACCAGGATGGGTGGAAACACCATATATTTT.